The 30 T cell receptor beta chains below come from one sample, sequenced in a study of blood T cell repertoires in COVID-19. TCRdb's copy holds only in-frame clones and misses some; the assay was immunoSEQ multiplex PCR. The data hold roughly 160,000 clones, with around 79% observed a single time. The specimen sequenced was PBMCs or T cells enriched from blood (not recorded which). The receptors were sampled from a woman in her 70s in a cohort exposed to, infected with or recovered from COVID-19 (not recorded which).

As to this clone: An end of the junction does not agree with germline; a read error may underlie this. The genes are TRBV7-7 and TRBJ2-1; 14 nucleotides align to TRBD2. The CDR3 contains 21 residues. CDR1 and CDR2 (germline): SSHAT, FNYEAQ (reference sequence). The chain's CDR3 is CASSYQPSGTSGSPPYNEQFF. CDR3 DNA: TGTGCTAGCAGCTACCAACCGTCCGGGACTAGCGGGAGCCCACCCTACAATGAGCAGTTCTTC.

J is TRBJ2-7 and V is TRBV28; 7 bases are a match to TRBD1. The germline gives CDR1 MDHEN, CDR2 SYDVKM. Trimming took 7 bases from V and 1 from J; bases not matched to a gene: 13. The CDR3 is made up of 16 amino acids. CDR3 loop: CASNLGSTGVSYEQYF. CDR3 DNA sequence: TGTGCCAGCAACCTGGGCTCTACAGGGGTTTCCTACGAGCAGTACTTC.

This sequence joins TRBV4-3 and TRBJ2-3; D gene unclear. This CDR3 is 15 amino acids long. Trimming left V 1 base short and J 3 bases short, with 11 bases between. Germline V gene data show CDR1 as LGHNA and CDR2 as YSLEER. CDR3 DNA: TGCGCCAGCAGCCAAGCCGGAGATAGAACAGATACGCAGTATTTT. As protein: CASSQAGDRTDTQYF.

The V call is TRBV30, the J call TRBJ1-2, with 10 bases aligning to TRBD1. With V trimmed by 0 bases and J by 4 bases, 5 bases remained unmatched. The CDR3 totals 15 residues. CDR1 GTSNPN and CDR2 SVGIG come from the germline V gene (reference sequence). The CDR3 DNA reads as TGTGCCTGGAGTGTAATGGGACAGGGGCCCTATGGCTACACCTTC. The encoded protein is CAWSVMGQGPYGYTF. Using reference TRBV30 and TRBJ1-2 for the parts outside the CDR3, the full variable domain is SQTIHQWPATLVQPVGSPLSLECTVEGTSNPNLYWYRQAAGRGLQLLFYSVGIGQISSEVPQNLSASRPQDRQFILSSKKLLLSDSGFYLCAWSVMGQGPYGYTFGSGTRLTVV.

The DNA of the CDR3 is TGTGCCAGCAGCCCCGGGGGTACTACCTACAATGAGCAGTTCTTC. This codes for CASSPGGTTYNEQFF. The chain joins TRBV7-2 to TRBJ2-1; perhaps TRBD2 as D (6 bases). Germline V gene data show CDR1 as SGHTA and CDR2 as FQGNSA. This CDR3 has 15 amino acids. V was cut by 5 bases and J by 2 bases, with 13 bases left in between.

This chain joins TRBV7-9 and TRBJ2-1; 9 bases fit TRBD1. The CDR3 is 15 residues long. Per germline, CDR1 SEHNR and CDR2 FQNEAQ (reference sequence). J was trimmed by 8 bases and V by 6 bases; bases with no gene match: 11. The CDR3 DNA sequence: TGTGCCAGCAGTCCGACAGGGGGGGTTTGGGATGAGCAGTTCTTC. It codes for CASSPTGGVWDEQFF.

The genes are TRBV5-1 and TRBJ2-7, with TRBD1 identical over 10 bases. Germline V CDR1 and CDR2: SGHRS, YFSETQ. The V and J ends lost 2 bases and 3 bases, in that order; junction bases with no gene match: 2. The CDR3 extends over 14 amino acids. Here the CDR3 DNA reads TGCGCCAGCAGCTTCGGGACAGGGGACTACGAGCAGTACTTC. Its translation is CASSFGTGDYEQYF. The complete variable domain, with remaining parts taken from reference TRBV5-1 and TRBJ2-7, reads KAGVTQTPRYLIKTRGQQVTLSCSPISGHRSVSWYQQTPGQGLQFLFEYFSETQRNKGNFPGRFSGRQFSNSRSEMNVSTLELGDSALYLCASSFGTGDYEQYFGPGTRLTVT.

This clone was detected a few times. This chain connects TRBV19 to TRBJ1-5; maybe TRBD1 (5 bases). The CDR3 consists of 14 residues. Germline V lookup: CDR1 LNHDA, CDR2 SQIVND (reference sequence). Trimming stripped 6 bases from V and 4 bases from J, with 13 bases between. This CDR3 is CASRGQGYNQPQHF. The CDR3 coding sequence is TGTGCCAGTAGAGGTCAGGGCTATAATCAGCCCCAGCATTTT.

The rearrangement uses TRBV4-1 and TRBJ1-2, with TRBD1 identical over 8 bases. CDR3 length: 17 amino acids. V trimming: 5 bases; J trimming: 5 bases; junction bases outside the gene matches: 16. Per germline, CDR1 MGHRA and CDR2 YSYEKL. The CDR3 region has the DNA TGCGCCAGCAGCAAATTACCGACAGGGGCCCTCGTTTATGGCTACACCTTC. It encodes CASSKLPTGALVYGYTF.

The chain links TRBV6-5 to TRBJ1-5, with TRBD1 matching over 7 bases. The trim removed 6 bases at V and 7 bases at J, leaving 6 bases unmatched. CDR1 is MNHEY and CDR2 is SVGAGI in the germline V gene. The CDR3 length is 13 residues. This CDR3 reads CASSLDRYQPQHF. In DNA form, the CDR3 reads TGTGCCAGCAGCCTGGACAGGTACCAGCCCCAGCATTTT.

The chain has TRBV6-2 or TRBV6-3 and TRBJ2-7; possibly TRBD2 for D (5 bases). The CDR3 is made up of 12 amino acids. Between the trimmed V and J ends, which lost 0 bases and 6 bases, there was a span of 6 bases. CDR1 and CDR2 from the germline V gene are MNHEY and SVGEGT. CDR3 residues: CASSYSRGEQYF. The CDR3, as DNA: TGTGCCAGCAGTTACTCACGGGGCGAGCAGTACTTC.

In this sample, this clone turned up a few times. The gene calls are TRBV7-9 and TRBJ2-5, with 7 bases fitting TRBD2. The CDR3 is made up of 14 amino acids. In germline, CDR1 is SEHNR, CDR2 FQNEAQ (reference sequence). V dropped 0 bases and J dropped 5; count of bases not matched to a gene: 3. The CDR3 loop reads CASSLAGSGETQYF. For the CDR3, the DNA is TGTGCCAGCAGCTTAGCTGGTAGCGGGGAGACCCAGTACTTC.

The V gene is TRBV7-3, the J gene TRBJ2-1; TRBD2 agrees at 15 bases. J was trimmed by 9 bases and V by 5 bases; bases with no gene match: 5. The length of the CDR3 is 15 residues. Germline V gives CDR1 SGHTA, CDR2 FQGTGA. Here the CDR3 reads CASSPPGLAGGEQFF. The CDR3, as DNA: TGTGCCAGCAGCCCACCGGGACTAGCGGGAGGTGAGCAGTTCTTC. Full variable domain (missing parts from reference TRBV7-3 and TRBJ2-1): GAGVSQTPSNKVTEKGKYVELRCDPISGHTALYWYRQSLGQGPEFLIYFQGTGAADDSGLPNDRFFAVRPEGSVSTLKIQRTERGDSAVYLCASSPPGLAGGEQFFGPGTRLTVL.

The rearrangement joins TRBV24-1 to TRBJ2-1; 10 positions match TRBD2. J lost 7 bases, V lost 4 bases, and 9 bases had no gene match. Germline V gene lookup returns CDR1 KGHDR and CDR2 SFDVKD. The CDR3 loop spans 16 amino acids. The CDR3 DNA sequence: TGTGCCACCAGTGACACTTCTAGCGGGAGAGAGAATGAGCAGTTCTTC. Its protein product is CATSDTSSGRENEQFF.

The sample holds one count of this clone. The V call is TRBV5-4, the J call TRBJ1-2; 10 bases are a match to TRBD1. Germline trimming cut 4 bases from V and 6 bases from J; bases unmatched to any gene: 9. Germline CDR1 is SGHNT and CDR2 is YYREEE (reference sequence). There are 15 residues in the CDR3. CDR3 residues: CASSTRQGASDGYTF. In DNA, the CDR3 is TGTGCCAGCAGCACGCGACAGGGGGCGTCTGATGGCTACACCTTC. Complete variable domain (other parts from reference TRBV5-4 and TRBJ1-2): ETGVTQSPTHLIKTRGQQVTLRCSSQSGHNTVSWYQQALGQGPQFIFQYYREEENGRGNFPPRFSGLQFPNYSSELNVNALELDDSALYLCASSTRQGASDGYTFGSGTRLTVV.

The V gene is TRBV11-1, the J gene TRBJ2-7; D is perhaps TRBD1 (5 bases). The V end was cut by 5 bases, the J end by 3 bases, with 11 bases between. The CDR3 spans 13 residues. The germline V gene has CDR1 SGHAT and CDR2 FQDESV (reference sequence). For the CDR3, the DNA is TGTGCCAGCAGCCCAGGGTGGAACTACGAGCAGTACTTC. Translated: CASSPGWNYEQYF.

CDR3 loop: CASSADRGNGYTF. The CDR3 DNA sequence: TGTGCCAGCAGCGCCGACAGGGGGAATGGCTACACCTTC. The chain links TRBV3-1 (or the pseudogene TRBV3-2) to TRBJ1-2; 9 nucleotides align to TRBD1. Germline loops: CDR1 LGHDT, CDR2 YNNKEL (reference sequence). The CDR3 consists of 13 residues. V shed 5 bases and J 6 bases; nucleotides not matched to a gene: 4.

This clone has a handful of counts. The genes are TRBV18 and TRBJ2-2, with TRBD1 as a possible D gene (6 bases). Germline CDR1 and CDR2: KGHSH and LQKENI. Trimming shortened V by 3 bases and J by 1 base, and 12 bases separated the two germline ends. This CDR3 has 16 residues. The DNA of the CDR3 is TGTGCCAGCTCACCGAGGGGGACGGGGAACACCGGGGAGCTGTTTTTT. Translating it yields CASSPRGTGNTGELFF.

The chain has TRBV7-2 and TRBJ2-1; TRBD2 might be the D (6 bases). Germline CDR1 SGHTA, CDR2 FQGNSA. The V gene lost 4 bases and the J gene lost 5 bases, with 15 bases spanning the gap. The CDR3 consists of 15 residues. The CDR3 loop is CASSSGPSAHNEQFF. Here the CDR3 DNA reads TGTGCCAGCAGCTCAGGACCTAGCGCCCACAATGAGCAGTTCTTC.

V is TRBV4-1 and J is TRBJ2-5, with 10 bases lining up with TRBD2. Germline loops: CDR1 MGHRA, CDR2 YSYEKL. CDR3 length: 15 amino acids. V gave up 1 base and J gave up 2 bases; unmatched junction bases: 1. The DNA for the CDR3 is TGCGCCAGCAGCCAAGTGACTAGCGGGCAAGAGACCCAGTACTTC. This translates into CASSQVTSGQETQYF.

The rearrangement uses TRBV6-5 and TRBJ1-2, with a weak D call TRBD1 (5 bases). The CDR3 spans 13 residues. Germline CDR1 and CDR2: MNHEY and SVGAGI. Trimming stripped 6 bases from V and 5 bases from J, with 13 bases between. The CDR3 DNA sequence: TGTGCCAGCAGCAGCAGGGCGGTATATGGCTACACCTTC. It encodes CASSSRAVYGYTF.

The chain uses TRBV3-1 (or the pseudogene TRBV3-2) and TRBJ2-5, with a possible D match to TRBD2 (6 bases). CDR1 and CDR2 (germline): LGHDT, YNNKEL (reference sequence). The CDR3 is 14 amino acids. Trimming removed 3 bases from V and 5 bases from J, with 13 bases in between. The CDR3 region is CASSHGGTRETQYF. CDR3 nucleotides: TGTGCCAGCAGCCACGGGGGTACCCGGGAGACCCAGTACTTC.

In DNA, the CDR3 is TGTGCCAGCATCCCCAGAATGGGACAGGGTAACTACACCTTC. Translated, it gives CASIPRMGQGNYTF. The chain uses TRBV2 and TRBJ1-2, with 9 bases identical to TRBD1. The CDR3 length is 14 residues. Germline assignment: CDR1 SNHLY and CDR2 FYNNEI. Trimming took 7 bases from V and 10 from J; bases not matched to a gene: 13.

The gene calls are TRBV16 and TRBJ1-5, with D hard to call. Looked up from germline, CDR1 is KGHSY and CDR2 is FQNENV. V was cut by 2 bases and J by 5 bases, with 4 bases left in between. This CDR3 contains 12 residues. CDR3 coding DNA: TGTGCCAGCAGCCAAGGAGATCAGCCCCAGCATTTT. This gives the protein CASSQGDQPQHF.

This rearrangement joins TRBV10-3 to TRBJ2-3; a weak D match, TRBD2 (5 bases). V lost 2 bases and J lost 2, with 8 bases in between. The CDR3 loop spans 14 amino acids. Germline V gene data show CDR1 as ENHRY and CDR2 as SYGVKD. CDR3 DNA sequence: TGTGCCATCAGTGAGGTGGGAGACACAGATACGCAGTATTTT. Translation: CAISEVGDTDTQYF.

V is TRBV6-5 and J is TRBJ2-7, with D unresolved. With 2 bases removed from V and 4 bases from J, the gap between germline ends came to 9 bases. This CDR3 has 13 amino acids. CDR1 and CDR2 (germline): MNHEY, SVGAGI. The DNA for the CDR3 is TGTGCCAGCAGTTACGGTCCAGGATACGAGCAGTACTTC. This encodes CASSYGPGYEQYF.

CDR3 bases: TGTGCCAGCAGTAGTCGAGGAGGGAACGTAGGAAAACTGTTTTTT. Its protein product is CASSSRGGNVGKLFF. The V and J genes are TRBV28 and TRBJ1-4; no clear D gene. Germline V lookup: CDR1 MDHEN, CDR2 SYDVKM. The CDR3 totals 15 residues. Trimming pared 5 bases from V and 10 bases from J, leaving 20 bases between.

The CDR3 loop reads CASSSIRGMIYEQFF. DNA of the CDR3: TGTGCCAGCAGCTCCATCAGGGGGATGATTTATGAGCAGTTCTTC. The rearrangement joins TRBV3-1 (or the pseudogene TRBV3-2) to TRBJ2-1, with TRBD1 matching 7 bases. Germline V gene sequence: CDR1 LGHDT, CDR2 YNNKEL (reference sequence). V gave up 5 bases and J gave up 8 bases; unmatched junction bases: 12. The CDR3 covers 15 residues.

The CDR3 DNA reads as TGTGCCAGCAGCTCCGATCGGGATACGCAGTATTTT. Amino acids: CASSSDRDTQYF. The chain joins TRBV7-3 to TRBJ2-3; D call uncertain. Germline CDR1 SGHTA, CDR2 FQGTGA. V was cut by 4 bases and J by 6 bases, with 8 bases left in between. The CDR3 spans 12 residues. Looking up the rest from reference TRBV7-3 and TRBJ2-3 gives the full variable domain: GAGVSQTPSNKVTEKGKYVELRCDPISGHTALYWYRQSLGQGPEFLIYFQGTGAADDSGLPNDRFFAVRPEGSVSTLKIQRTERGDSAVYLCASSSDRDTQYFGPGTRLTVL.

V gene TRBV6-5 combines with J gene TRBJ2-6, with 9 nucleotides matching TRBD1. With V trimmed by 6 bases and J by 4 bases, 4 bases remained unmatched. CDR1 is MNHEY and CDR2 is SVGAGI in the germline V gene. This CDR3 region has 15 residues. The CDR3: CASRGTGTGANVLTF. The CDR3 nucleotides read TGTGCCAGCAGGGGGACAGGGACGGGGGCCAACGTCCTGACTTTC.